These 3 T cell receptor beta chains came from one sample sequenced in a study of shared clonotypes between healthy human individuals. Sequencing used immunoSEQ multiplex PCR; TCRdb keeps in-frame clones, though not all of them. The table records 950,000 to 1,200,000 clones, roughly 80% of them present only once. Sequencing was done on a sample of memory CD4+ T cells from PBMCs. Indicated subset: CD45RA-negative fraction. The receptors originated from a man between 18 and 35 years old in good health. Some clones in this sample may be carry-over from other donors' samples.

About this clone: This same CDR3 is encoded by further DNA sequences in the sample. The chain combines TRBV7-3 with TRBJ2-7, with D perhaps TRBD2 (5 bases). Germline V CDR1 and CDR2: SGHTA, FQGTGA. V lost 0 bases, J lost 4 bases, and 10 bases lay in between. The length of the CDR3 is 14 residues. The CDR3 nucleotides are TGTGCCAGCAGCTTAACGAGAGGGCCATACGAGCAGTACTTC. Translation gives CASSLTRGPYEQYF.

Here the CDR3 reads CASSLTSGRIYEQYF. The CDR3 DNA reads TGTGCCAGCAGCCTAACTAGCGGGAGGATCTACGAGCAGTACTTC. This chain links TRBV7-2 with TRBJ2-7; 12 bases align to TRBD2. Per the germline V gene, CDR1 is SGHTA and CDR2 is FQGNSA. J gave up 3 bases and V 5 bases, and 5 bases lay outside the gene matches. The CDR3 has 15 amino acids.

This chain connects TRBV29-1 to TRBJ2-1; no clear D. Germline V lookup: CDR1 SQVTM, CDR2 ANQGSEA. The CDR3 consists of 11 residues. V shed 2 bases and J shed 10 bases, with 9 bases lying between them. The CDR3 region has the DNA TGCAGCGTTGAATCCCCCGGGGAGCAGTTCTTC. Translation gives CSVESPGEQFF.